This is a list of T cell receptor beta chains from one sample in a study of blood T cell repertoires in COVID-19. Sequencing was performed with immunoSEQ multiplex PCR; in TCRdb, only in-frame clones are kept and a portion is missing. The table lists about 110,000 clones, around four fifths of them singletons, with 4% to 4.5% in the top ten. Sequenced sample: peripheral blood. The receptors shown here come from an older woman with acute or convalescent COVID-19. CDR3s include the opening cysteine and the closing phenylalanine or tryptophan. The D gene is left open where the match is weak. The size field is filled for only some rows; it gives once, few, many or a size class.

TRBJ2-6,TRBD1,TRBV7-6,-,TGTGCCAGCAGCTTAATGTCCAGGGGGCAGGGGGCCAACGTCCTGACTTTC,CASSLMSRGQGANVLTF
TRBJ2-4,TRBD1,TRBV6-5,-,TGTGCCAGCAGTTCCACCCGACAGGGGGCGTTCGGCATTCAGTACTTC,CASSSTRQGAFGIQYF
TRBJ1-6,-,TRBV6-1,-,TGTGCCAGCAGTGCCATTTTAGGGGGACCCAAGAATTCACCCCTCCACTTT,CASSAILGGPKNSPLHF
TRBJ1-2,TRBD1,TRBV18,-,TGTGCCAGCTCACGCGGGACAGGGAGCGGCTACACCTTC,CASSRGTGSGYTF
TRBJ2-5,TRBD1,TRBV7-2,-,TGTGCCAGCAGCGAAGGGACAGGGGCGGTGGAGACCCAGTACTTC,CASSEGTGAVETQYF
TRBJ1-1,-,TRBV10-3,-,TGTGCCATCAGTGAGTCCACAGGGCCTGAAGCTTTCTTT,CAISESTGPEAFF
TRBJ2-7,-,TRBV12-3/TRBV12-4,-,TGTGCCAGCAGTCGGAGTGGTCCCTACGAGCAGTACTTC,CASSRSGPYEQYF
TRBJ1-1,TRBD1,TRBV6-5,-,TGTGCCAGCAGCAACCGAGGGACAGGGTATTCCGAAGCTTTCTTT,CASSNRGTGYSEAFF
TRBJ2-3,TRBD2,TRBV7-9,-,TGTGCCAGCAGCTTAGCGTTAGCGGGATGGGCAGATACGCAGTATTTT,CASSLALAGWADTQYF
TRBJ1-4,TRBD1,TRBV7-2,-,TGTGCCAGCAGCTCGTGGACAGGGGGTGAAAAACTGTTTTTT,CASSSWTGGEKLFF
TRBJ1-6,TRBD1,TRBV6-1,-,TGTGCCAGCAGTGAAAAGACAGGGCCCGGCGGCTCACCCCTCCACTTT,CASSEKTGPGGSPLHF
TRBJ2-7,TRBD2,TRBV29-1,-,TGCAGCGTTGGACTAGCGGGCCTATACGAGCAGTACTTC,CSVGLAGLYEQYF
TRBJ1-6,TRBD1,TRBV10-3,few,TGTGCCATCAGTGAGTCGAGAGACAGGGTTTTTGGTTCACCCCTCCACTTT,CAISESRDRVFGSPLHF
TRBJ2-3,TRBD2,TRBV4-2,-,TGTGCCAGCAGCCCTGGGGGACTAGCAACAGATACGCAGTATTTT,CASSPGGLATDTQYF
TRBJ2-5,-,TRBV5-5,few,TGTGCCAGCAGCTACAGGACAGAATCGCAAGAGACCCAGTACTTC,CASSYRTESQETQYF
TRBJ1-1,TRBD1,TRBV28,-,TGTGCCAGCAGTTCCGACAGGGAGGCTGAAGCTTTCTTT,CASSSDREAEAFF
TRBJ1-3,TRBD1,TRBV7-9,-,TGTGCCAGCAGCTTAGGCCAGGGGGCCTCTGGAAACACCATATATTTT,CASSLGQGASGNTIYF
TRBJ2-3,TRBD2,TRBV28,-,TGTGCCAGCAGGGAGGCGGGGGGTAACACAGATACGCAGTATTTT,CASREAGGNTDTQYF
TRBJ1-2,-,TRBV6-2/TRBV6-3,few,TGTGCCAGCAGTTCCGGGACTACTAACTATGGCTACACCTTC,CASSSGTTNYGYTF
TRBJ1-2,TRBD1,TRBV3-1/TRBV3-2,-,TGTGCCAGCAGCCTCGGCCGGCAGGGGGCCTATGGCTACACCTTC,CASSLGRQGAYGYTF
TRBJ2-2,TRBD2,TRBV2,-,TGTGCCAGCAGTGAAGGGGGGACTAGCGGGAACACCGGGGAGCTGTTTTTT,CASSEGGTSGNTGELFF
TRBJ2-3,TRBD2,TRBV27,-,TGTGCCAGCAGTTCTAGCGGGGGAAGAGATACGCAGTATTTT,CASSSSGGRDTQYF
TRBJ1-6,-,TRBV3-1/TRBV3-2,-,TGTGCCAGCAGCCTTACGGCAGGGGTTAATTCACCCCTCCACTTT,CASSLTAGVNSPLHF
TRBJ1-4,TRBD1,TRBV3-1/TRBV3-2,-,TGTGCCAGCAGCCAGGGGGGCGGGACAGGTCGGGAAAAACTGTTTTTT,CASSQGGGTGREKLFF
TRBJ2-4,-,TRBV2,-,TGTGCCAGCAGGGTAACAGGCTTAGGCATTCAGTACTTC,CASRVTGLGIQYF
TRBJ1-2,TRBD1,TRBV15,-,TGTGCCACCAGCAGTGCCCCCAGGGGGCACTATGGCTACACCTTC,CATSSAPRGHYGYTF
TRBJ2-3,TRBD2,TRBV19,-,TGTGCCAGTATGGGACTAGCGGGGGGGTCCGGTACGCAGTATTTT,CASMGLAGGSGTQYF
TRBJ1-5,TRBD1,TRBV28,-,TGTGCCAGCAGTTTCGTTAAGGGGGCGAGCAATCAGCCCCAGCATTTT,CASSFVKGASNQPQHF
TRBJ2-7,-,TRBV10-3,once,TGTGCCATCAGTGACTCGGCAGGAACCTACGAGCAGTACTTC,CAISDSAGTYEQYF
TRBJ1-5,-,TRBV27,-,TGTGCCAGCAGCGGGATCAATCAGCCCCAGCATTTT,CASSGINQPQHF
TRBJ2-1,TRBD2,TRBV13,-,TGTGCCAGCACCCCGGGGGGGAACTACAATGAGCAGTTCTTC,CASTPGGNYNEQFF
TRBJ1-1,-,TRBV19,-,TGTGCCAGTAGCAATACAGTGAACACTGAAGCTTTCTTT,CASSNTVNTEAFF
TRBJ1-3,TRBD1,TRBV30,-,TGTGCCTGGGCAACCGGGACAGGCGGTGGAAACACCATATATTTT,CAWATGTGGGNTIYF
TRBJ2-7,-,TRBV5-6,-,TGTGCCAGCAGCCGAGGGGGAGCCCCGTCGGGCGAGCAGTACTTC,CASSRGGAPSGEQYF
TRBJ2-5,-,TRBV20-1,-,TGCAGTGCTAGTACAGCGGCAGTCCAAGAGACCCAGTACTTC,CSASTAAVQETQYF
TRBJ1-5,TRBD1,TRBV6-6,-,TGTGCCAGCAGTTCTCAGGACAGGGTTCAGCCCCAGCATTTT,CASSSQDRVQPQHF
TRBJ2-3,TRBD2,TRBV29-1,-,TGCAGCCATAGCGGGGGGCAGGCAGATACGCAGTATTTT,CSHSGGQADTQYF
TRBJ2-2,-,TRBV5-6,-,TGTGCCAGCAGCTTTGGGACATCGAACACCGGGGAGCTGTTTTTT,CASSFGTSNTGELFF
TRBJ1-6,-,TRBV4-2,-,TGTGCCAGCAGCCAAGTGACCGCGGGCAGCAATAATTCACCCCTCCACTTT,CASSQVTAGSNNSPLHF
TRBJ2-3,TRBD2,TRBV5-1,-,TGCGCCAGCAGCCCCGGGACTAGCGGGAGAACAGATACGCAGTATTTT,CASSPGTSGRTDTQYF
TRBJ2-1,-,TRBV27,-,TGTGCCAGCAGTTCGAGACTAAGCTCCTACAATGAGCAGTTCTTC,CASSSRLSSYNEQFF
TRBJ2-3,TRBD2,TRBV11-3,-,TGTGCCAGCAGCTCGAGGACTAGCGGGATCACAGATACGCAGTATTTT,CASSSRTSGITDTQYF
TRBJ2-3,-,TRBV13,once,TGTGCCAGCAGCTTAGGCCCGACGACACCGCAGTATTTT,CASSLGPTTPQYF